Below are 26 T cell receptor beta chains sequenced from a single sample in a study of T-cell reconstitution after alpha-beta-depleted transplantation in children. Unique molecular identifiers were incorporated during preparation of the TCRbeta library. TCRdb used MiXCR to reprocess the PCR reads, holding one entry per CDR3 protein. The sample includes around 500,000 distinct CDR3 sequences, about 12% of them seen just once. The sequenced sample was PBMCs from the stem cell graft donor, obtained from the stem cell graft. The receptors were gathered from a human donor who donated a stem cell graft to a child with combined immunodeficiency.

This clonotype was counted a few times. The rearrangement uses TRBV7-9 and TRBJ2-5; D gene uncertain. This CDR3 spans 16 amino acids. Germline V gives CDR1 SEHNR, CDR2 FQNEAQ (reference sequence). Trimming removed 1 base at V and 5 bases at J, with 17 bases between. CDR3 sequence (DNA): TGTGCCAGCAGCTTAGTTGGTGGAGCGCGGATGGAGACCCAGTACTTC. Its protein product is CASSLVGGARMETQYF.

In its sample, this clonotype was seen a few times. The DNA of the CDR3 is TGTGCCAGCAGCCTCGGTTTTAGCGTACCCACAGATACGCAGTATTTT. Translating it yields CASSLGFSVPTDTQYF. This chain links TRBV5-5 with TRBJ2-3, with D tentatively TRBD2 (5 bases). The V end was cut by 4 bases, the J end by 2 bases, with 17 bases between. CDR1 and CDR2 from the germline V gene are SGHKS and YYEKEE (reference sequence). The CDR3 sequence is 16 residues long. Drawing the rest from reference TRBV5-5 and TRBJ2-3, the complete variable domain is DAGVTQSPTHLIKTRGQQVTLRCSPISGHKSVSWYQQVLGQGPQFIFQYYEKEERGRGNFPDRFSARQFPNYSSELNVNALLLGDSALYLCASSLGFSVPTDTQYFGPGTRLTVL.

There are many counts of this clonotype. The genes are TRBV2 and TRBJ2-1, with 11 bases that match TRBD2. Trimming at V came to 3 bases and at J to 1 base, leaving 2 bases not matched to a gene. The germline CDR1 and CDR2 sequences are SNHLY and FYNNEI. The CDR3 length is 16 residues. The CDR3, as DNA: TGTGCCAGCAGTGACCCTAGCGGGAGGTCCTACAATGAGCAGTTCTTC. Amino acids: CASSDPSGRSYNEQFF. The entire variable domain, with the rest obtained from reference TRBV2 and TRBJ2-1, is as follows: EPEVTQTPSHQVTQMGQEVILRCVPISNHLYFYWYRQILGQKVEFLVSFYNNEISEKSEIFDDQFSVERPDGSNFTLKIRSTKLEDSAMYFCASSDPSGRSYNEQFFGPGTRLTVL.

This clonotype turned up a few times. The chain couples TRBV7-8 to TRBJ1-1; no firm D call. Trimming took 5 bases from V and 5 from J, leaving 15 bases between them. Germline assignment: CDR1 SGHVS and CDR2 FQNEAQ. This CDR3 has 14 amino acids. Here the CDR3 reads CASSPMFAGTEAFF. The CDR3 nucleotides read TGTGCCAGCAGCCCAATGTTCGCGGGGACTGAAGCTTTCTTT.

The genes are TRBV5-1 and TRBJ2-2, with 7 bases aligning to TRBD2. The V gene end was trimmed by 2 bases and the J gene end by 1 base; junction bases not matched to a gene: 8. The CDR3 is made up of 17 amino acids. Germline assignment: CDR1 SGHRS and CDR2 YFSETQ. The CDR3 here is CASSFRTRGGNTGELFF. The CDR3 DNA sequence: TGCGCCAGCAGCTTTCGGACTAGAGGTGGGAACACCGGGGAGCTGTTTTTT.

The chain has TRBV6-2 or TRBV6-3 and TRBJ2-2; D uncertain. Trimming took 4 bases from V and 2 from J, leaving 23 bases between them. CDR1 and CDR2 from the germline V gene are MNHEY and SVGEGT. The CDR3 is 19 residues long. CDR3 DNA sequence: TGTGCCAGCAGTTCCACAAGAAGGGCCCATGGGGTTAACACCGGGGAGCTGTTTTTT. This gives the protein CASSSTRRAHGVNTGELFF.

This clonotype has ten or more counts. The rearrangement joins TRBV6-5 to TRBJ2-1, with D possibly TRBD1 on 6 matching bases. Germline CDR1 MNHEY, CDR2 SVGAGI. V lost 2 bases and J lost 13, with 18 bases in between. This CDR3 has 14 amino acids. CDR3 nucleotides: TGTGCCAGCAGTTACCCAAATGACAGGAGTCAACAGTTCTTC. Encoded protein: CASSYPNDRSQQFF.

This clonotype was recorded many times. The chain carries TRBV12-3 or TRBV12-4 and TRBJ2-2; a weak D match, TRBD1 (5 bases). Trimming pared 7 bases from V and 3 bases from J, leaving 15 bases between. The CDR3 totals 15 residues. The CDR3 coding sequence is TGTGCCAGCAACCTTGCCCCAGGGTACACCGGGGAGCTGTTTTTT. It encodes CASNLAPGYTGELFF.

This clonotype occurred many times. The junction does not match germline at one end; this may be a read error. The rearrangement uses TRBV29-1 and TRBJ1-2; D ambiguous. Per germline, CDR1 SQVTM and CDR2 ANQGSEA. The CDR3 loop spans 11 amino acids. The DNA for the CDR3 is TGCAGCGTTGTGAGGGCAGACCGAGCGTACTTC. The encoded protein is CSVVRADRAYF.

J is TRBJ1-2 and V is TRBV6-1, with a possible D match to TRBD1 (6 bases). The germline V gene has CDR1 MNHNS and CDR2 SASEGT. This CDR3 has 15 amino acids. Trimming took off 5 bases at V and 4 bases at J, with 17 bases between the two ends. Written as DNA, the CDR3 is TGTGCCAGCAGTCCCCTCACAGGGATTAGCTATGGCTACACCTTC. Amino acids: CASSPLTGISYGYTF.

V is TRBV20-1 and J is TRBJ2-5; D ambiguous. The CDR3 spans 12 residues. Germline assignment: CDR1 DFQATT and CDR2 SNEGSKA (reference sequence). DNA for the CDR3: TGCAGCGTCGAGCCGGAAAAAGAGACCCAGTACTTC. Amino acids: CSVEPEKETQYF.

Ten or more counts support this clonotype. The chain's CDR3 is CASSPLRGVVLNTEAFF. DNA for the CDR3: TGTGCCAGCAGCCCCCTGCGGGGGGTCGTACTGAACACTGAAGCTTTCTTT. V gene TRBV9 combines with J gene TRBJ1-1, with D possibly matching TRBD1 (5 bases). Trimming removed 4 bases from V and 0 bases from J, with 19 bases in between. The CDR3 runs 17 residues. From germline, CDR1 is SGDLS and CDR2 YYNGEE.

J is TRBJ1-1 and V is TRBV7-9; a possible D gene is TRBD1 (6 bases). Trimming removed 1 base at V and 5 bases at J, with 14 bases between. The CDR3 has 15 residues. Germline CDR1 is SEHNR and CDR2 is FQNEAQ (reference sequence). Here the CDR3 reads CASSLDLGAGTEAFF. CDR3 coding DNA: TGTGCCAGCAGCTTAGATCTGGGGGCAGGTACTGAAGCTTTCTTT.

This clonotype turned up a few times. The genes are TRBV29-1 and TRBJ2-7, with 8 positions matching TRBD2. The CDR3 consists of 15 residues. Germline assignment: CDR1 SQVTM and CDR2 ANQGSEA. Losses at the gene ends were 6 bases for V and 0 bases for J; bases not matched to a gene: 10. The CDR3 reads CSVFGGDEASYEQYF. Here the CDR3 DNA reads TGCAGCGTCTTCGGGGGGGATGAAGCCTCCTACGAGCAGTACTTC.

The chain links TRBV30 to TRBJ1-1; 9 bases are shared with TRBD1. V lost 1 base, J lost 3 bases, and 0 bases stayed unmatched. The CDR3 contains 13 residues. Germline V gene sequence: CDR1 GTSNPN, CDR2 SVGIG (reference sequence). The CDR3 DNA follows: TGTGCCTGGAGTGGACAGGGGGACACTGAAGCTTTCTTT. This codes for CAWSGQGDTEAFF.

The chain combines TRBV4-1 with TRBJ2-7, with a possible D match to TRBD2 (6 bases). Trimming took 2 bases from V and 0 from J, leaving 8 bases between them. Germline CDR1 reads MGHRA; CDR2 reads YSYEKL. The CDR3 is 14 amino acids. In nucleotides, the CDR3 is TGCGCCAGCAGCCAACGCGGGAACTCCTACGAGCAGTACTTC. Translating it yields CASSQRGNSYEQYF.

Comment on this clonotype: At one end, the junction sequence differs from germline, possibly due to a read error. The J gene is TRBJ2-7, the V gene TRBV20-1, with D maybe TRBD1 (6 bases). The CDR3 loop spans 13 amino acids. Looked up from germline, CDR1 is DFQATT and CDR2 is SNEGSKA (reference sequence). The CDR3 region is CTARDGGRVEQYF. CDR3 bases: TGCACTGCTAGAGATGGGGGCAGGGTCGAGCAGTACTTC.

This clonotype was found a few times. This sequence joins TRBV7-3 and TRBJ1-1; tentatively, D is TRBD1 (5 bases). CDR3 size: 14 residues. Trimming took 6 bases from V and 3 from J, leaving 14 bases between them. Germline V lookup: CDR1 SGHTA, CDR2 FQGTGA. DNA of the CDR3: TGTGCCAGCAGAAGGGCGGGGGAGGACACTGAAGCTTTCTTT. Its protein product is CASRRAGEDTEAFF.

This clonotype occurred a few times. The chain links TRBV4-3 to TRBJ2-7; D remains ambiguous. The CDR3 consists of 15 residues. Germline loops: CDR1 LGHNA, CDR2 YSLEER. Between the trimmed V and J ends, which lost 4 bases and 5 bases, there was a span of 18 bases. The CDR3 DNA follows: TGCGCCAGCAGCCCACTCCCCTCCGGGTTCCACGAGCAGTACTTC. Translation gives CASSPLPSGFHEQYF.

This clonotype appeared many times. The rearrangement uses TRBV24-1 and TRBJ2-1; D is uncertain. The germline V gene encodes CDR1 KGHDR and CDR2 SFDVKD. V lost 0 bases and J lost 8, with 16 bases in between. The CDR3 extends over 16 amino acids. The CDR3 nucleotides are TGTGCCACCAGTGATTTGCGATCCCAGAGGTTCGATGAGCAGTTCTTC. It translates to CATSDLRSQRFDEQFF.

The chain has TRBV6-4 and TRBJ1-1; 8 nucleotides match TRBD1. The V gene end was trimmed by 2 bases and the J gene end by 2 bases; junction bases not matched to a gene: 4. Germline lookup yields CDR1 MRHNA and CDR2 SNTAGT. The CDR3 has 15 residues. CDR3 loop: CASSDGAGGNTEAFF. DNA for the CDR3: TGTGCCAGCAGTGACGGGGCAGGGGGCAACACTGAAGCTTTCTTT.

This clonotype was found a few times. This chain connects TRBV11-3 to TRBJ2-5; tentatively, D is TRBD1 or TRBD2 (6 bases each). The CDR3 totals 16 residues. Germline CDR1 reads SGHNT; CDR2 reads YENEEA. Trimming removed 5 bases from V and 0 bases from J, with 16 bases in between. The CDR3 here is CASSPGGRTDQETQYF. The CDR3 bases are TGTGCCAGCAGCCCCGGGGGCCGGACAGACCAAGAGACCCAGTACTTC.

This clonotype was recorded many times. CDR3 residues: CASSRTDSYEQYF. In nucleotides, the CDR3 is TGCGCCAGCAGCCGGACGGATTCCTACGAGCAGTACTTC. This chain uses TRBV5-1 with TRBJ2-7; D ambiguous. Germline CDR1 SGHRS, CDR2 YFSETQ. V lost 4 bases, J lost 1 base, and 9 bases lay in between. The CDR3 is made up of 13 amino acids.

The chain is built from TRBV12-3 or TRBV12-4 and TRBJ1-4; D is ambiguous. The V and J ends lost 7 bases and 0 bases respectively, with 15 bases between them. CDR3 length: 16 amino acids. The CDR3 loop reads CASNPRERATNEKLFF. DNA for the CDR3: TGTGCCAGCAACCCAAGGGAAAGAGCAACTAATGAAAAACTGTTTTTT.

This clonotype has at least ten counts. The J gene is TRBJ1-4, the V gene TRBV25-1; 8 positions match TRBD1. The CDR3 sequence is 14 residues long. With V trimmed by 6 bases and J by 5 bases, 5 bases remained unmatched. Germline values: CDR1 MGHDK, CDR2 SYGVNS. In DNA, the CDR3 is TGTGCCAGCAGAGAAACAGGGGGGAATGAAAAACTGTTTTTT. Translation: CASRETGGNEKLFF.

At least ten counts were recorded for this clonotype. The junction departs from the called germline gene at one end, perhaps through a read error. The chain combines TRBV12-3 or TRBV12-4 with TRBJ2-1; 8 bases fit TRBD1. The CDR3 is 14 residues long. CDR3 sequence (DNA): TGTGCCAGCAGTTTTAGTGGGCTGGCAGGGGGCACTCTTTTC. Residues: CASSFSGLAGGTLF.